The present T cell receptor beta chain was sequenced within a study of T cell clonality in common variable immunodeficiency. In this sample, this clone turned up many times. The read comes to an end 3 residues before the CDR3 does, leaving the germline J gene to fill in the end. Libraries were prepared by immunoSEQ multiplex PCR; TCRdb keeps only in-frame clonotypes and omits some of them. Recorded here are over 45,000 clones, with no singletons, and the ten leading clones hold about 1.8%. J lost 6 bases, V lost 7 bases, and 12 bases had no gene match. The germline gives CDR1 SNHLY, CDR2 FYNNEI. This CDR3 comprises 15 residues.

Sequencing used peripheral blood mononuclear cells. This TCR came from a person aged 18 to 75 in good health. The V gene is TRBV2, the J gene TRBJ2-1; 7 bases align to TRBD1. CDR3 protein: CASKSPGQLVNEQFF. The CDR3 DNA, read in part, is TGTGCCAGCAAATCACCGGGACAGTTAGTCAATGAG.